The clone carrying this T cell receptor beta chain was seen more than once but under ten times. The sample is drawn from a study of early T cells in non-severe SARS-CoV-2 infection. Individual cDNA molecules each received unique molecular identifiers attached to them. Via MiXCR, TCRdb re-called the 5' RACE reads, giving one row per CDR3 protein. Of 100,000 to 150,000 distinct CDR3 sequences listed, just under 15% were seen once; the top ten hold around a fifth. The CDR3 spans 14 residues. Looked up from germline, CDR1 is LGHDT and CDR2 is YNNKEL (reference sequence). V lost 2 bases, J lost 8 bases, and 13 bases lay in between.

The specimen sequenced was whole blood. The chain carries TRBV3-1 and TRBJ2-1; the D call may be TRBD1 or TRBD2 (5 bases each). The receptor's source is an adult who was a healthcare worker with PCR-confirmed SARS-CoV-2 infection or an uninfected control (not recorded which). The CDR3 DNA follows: TGTGCCAGCAGCCAAAGGGGAGACAAGGATGAGCAGTTCTTC. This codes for CASSQRGDKDEQFF.